A single TCR beta chain is shown here with its context. Germline values: CDR1 SGHTA, CDR2 FQGNSA. There are 15 residues in the CDR3. J lost 6 bases, V lost 5 bases, and 6 bases had no gene match. The sample comes from a study of blood T cell repertoires in COVID-19. Study as a whole: Specimens from acute and convalescent COVID-19 originated in the United States, Italy and Spain. PBMCs, B-cell-depleted T cells, or T cells provided the cDNA or gDNA that made up the material.

Original methodology: Quantification of nucleated cells was approximated via reference gene primer amplification. The method was immunoSEQ multiplex PCR; TCRdb's version includes in-frame clones alone and lacks a portion of them. That table furnishes V, J and clone size, whereas the DNA furnished D and trimming. This sample carries 150,000 to 200,000 clones, 75% to 95% of them seen once, and the ten largest clones take roughly 0.56%. This receptor was identified in a man aged 50-60 years with acute or convalescent COVID-19. Material: peripheral blood. The chain links TRBV7-2 to TRBJ2-5, with 13 bases lining up with TRBD2. CDR3 in DNA: TGTGCCAGCAGCACCCGGACTAGCGGGAGTCAGACCCAGTACTTC. Protein sequence: CASSTRTSGSQTQYF.